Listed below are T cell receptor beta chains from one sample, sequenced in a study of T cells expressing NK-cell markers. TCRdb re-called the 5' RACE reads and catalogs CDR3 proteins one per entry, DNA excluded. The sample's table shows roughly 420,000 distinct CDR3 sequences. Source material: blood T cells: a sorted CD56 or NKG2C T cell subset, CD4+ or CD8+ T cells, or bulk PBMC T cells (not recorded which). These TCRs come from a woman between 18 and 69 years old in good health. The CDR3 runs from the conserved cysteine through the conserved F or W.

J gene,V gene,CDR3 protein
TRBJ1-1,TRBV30,CAWSLSNEAFF
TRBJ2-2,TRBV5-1,CASSLTGMRTGELFF
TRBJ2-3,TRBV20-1,CSATQRGGLTDTQYF
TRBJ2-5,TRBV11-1,CASSLRTSGSQETQYF
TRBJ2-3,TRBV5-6,CASSDRRVDTQYF
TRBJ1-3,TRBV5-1,CASSAGQRSSGNTIYF
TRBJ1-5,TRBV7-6,CASSLEGGDRGYWGNQPQHF
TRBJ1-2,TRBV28,CASSETGNYGYTF
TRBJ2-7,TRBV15,CATSGRTEQYF
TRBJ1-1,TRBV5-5,CASSLDRMLTEAFF
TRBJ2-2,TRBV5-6,CASSLALAGDGGELFF